One sample yielded the 29 T cell receptor beta chains listed below, sequenced in a study of blood T cells in healthy people across ages. For the second PCR, which ran for roughly 7 to 11 cycles, a sample-barcoded 5' primer and a J-beta primer mix were used. TCRdb independently ran MiXCR on the 5' RACE reads; one entry per CDR3 protein. The sample lists 850,000 to 1,000,000 distinct CDR3 sequences, roughly half occurring once. The specimen was blood. The receptors here all came from a woman in her fifties or sixties in good health.

The chain joins TRBV15 to TRBJ2-7, with a possible D match to TRBD2 (5 bases). V was trimmed by 1 base and J by 4 bases, leaving 14 bases between them. Germline loops: CDR1 LNHNV, CDR2 YYDKDF (reference sequence). The length of the CDR3 is 15 residues. CDR3 protein: CATSRGFGKGYEQYF. CDR3 coding DNA: TGTGCCACCAGCAGAGGCTTCGGGAAAGGTTACGAGCAGTACTTC.

J is TRBJ1-2 and V is TRBV6-1; the match to TRBD1 covers 7 bases. Germline assignment: CDR1 MNHNS and CDR2 SASEGT. J lost 4 bases, V lost 6 bases, and 20 bases had no gene match. CDR3 size: 18 residues. The CDR3 nucleotides are TGTGCCAGCAGCCAGAACAGGGGCAGAGGTTCGGGCTCCTATGGCTACACCTTC. The encoded protein is CASSQNRGRGSGSYGYTF.

The rearrangement links TRBV28 to TRBJ2-3, with D tentatively TRBD2 (5 bases). V lost 6 bases and J lost 0, with 16 bases in between. The length of the CDR3 is 16 residues. Germline assignment: CDR1 MDHEN and CDR2 SYDVKM. This CDR3 reads CASSLLGVSSTDTQYF. As DNA, the CDR3 is TGTGCCAGCAGCCTACTCGGGGTTTCTAGCACAGATACGCAGTATTTT.

This sequence joins TRBV3-1 and TRBJ2-1; 7 bases map to TRBD2. V was pared by 7 bases and J by 0 bases, with 9 bases of the junction left unmatched. Germline V gene data show CDR1 as LGHDT and CDR2 as YNNKEL (reference sequence). The CDR3 is 16 residues long. CDR3 sequence reads: CASTPQAGVSYNEQFF. The CDR3 region has the DNA TGTGCCAGCACCCCCCAGGCGGGAGTCTCCTACAATGAGCAGTTCTTC.

This chain's CDR3 is CSGRTSGPYNEQFF. CDR3 bases: TGCAGTGGAAGGACTTCTGGCCCCTACAATGAGCAGTTCTTC. This chain connects TRBV20-1 to TRBJ2-1, with a tentative D call TRBD2 (5 bases). The CDR3 sequence is 14 residues long. Germline V lookup: CDR1 DFQATT, CDR2 SNEGSKA (reference sequence). The germline V and J ends were trimmed by 7 bases and 2 bases, with 15 bases remaining between them.

This clonotype was detected a few times. This chain connects TRBV3-1 to TRBJ1-2, with 9 bases fitting TRBD1. J was trimmed by 1 base and V by 4 bases; bases with no gene match: 7. Per germline, CDR1 LGHDT and CDR2 YNNKEL (reference sequence). The CDR3 spans 16 residues. The CDR3 is CASSPEGQGYNYGYTF. CDR3 coding DNA: TGTGCCAGCAGCCCGGAGGGACAGGGCTATAACTATGGCTACACCTTC.

This clonotype was seen more than once but under ten times. Written as DNA, the CDR3 is TGCGCCAGCAGCCAGCCTCAGGGAGATACGCAGTATTTT. Translating it yields CASSQPQGDTQYF. This sequence joins TRBV4-3 and TRBJ2-3, with D possibly matching TRBD1 (5 bases). V shed 3 bases and J shed 5 bases, with 9 bases lying between them. CDR1 and CDR2 (germline): LGHNA, YSLEER. There are 13 residues in the CDR3.

V and J are TRBV6-1 and TRBJ2-3; D is perhaps TRBD1 (7 bases). V gave up 6 bases and J gave up 2 bases, with 21 bases separating them. The CDR3 spans 17 residues. The germline V gene has CDR1 MNHNS and CDR2 SASEGT. This chain's CDR3 is CASSKGASGLYTDTQYF. CDR3 coding DNA: TGTGCCAGCAGCAAGGGGGCGAGCGGGTTATACACAGATACGCAGTATTTT.

V gene TRBV20-1 combines with J gene TRBJ2-7; 9 positions agree with TRBD1. V dropped 3 bases and J dropped 0; count of bases not matched to a gene: 18. Germline V lookup: CDR1 DFQATT, CDR2 SNEGSKA (reference sequence). The CDR3 consists of 19 residues. This CDR3 reads CSASKGPGQGISDSYEQYF. The DNA for the CDR3 is TGCAGTGCTAGTAAGGGTCCTGGACAGGGGATTTCCGACTCCTACGAGCAGTACTTC.

The DNA of the CDR3 is TGTGCCAGCAGACTGACTCTTCGGCCCGCCGGGGAGCTGTTTTTT. This sequence encodes CASRLTLRPAGELFF. This chain links TRBV28 with TRBJ2-2, with D hard to call. The V end was cut by 6 bases, the J end by 6 bases, with 17 bases between. Germline V gene data show CDR1 as MDHEN and CDR2 as SYDVKM. This CDR3 has 15 residues.

The J gene is TRBJ2-4, the V gene TRBV11-2; TRBD1 aligns across 9 bases. The J call may be incorrect, as the DNA end agrees better with TRBJ2-7. Germline-derived CDR1 and CDR2 are SGHAT and FQNNGV. This CDR3 is built from 15 residues. Here the CDR3 reads CASSFNRGPLGEQYF. The CDR3 DNA is TGTGCCAGCAGCTTTAACAGGGGGCCGTTGGGCGAGCAGTACTTC.

The chain couples TRBV10-3 to TRBJ2-7; 10 bases are shared with TRBD2. The CDR3 is 14 residues long. Trimming took 4 bases from V and 3 from J; bases not matched to a gene: 3. Germline CDR1 is ENHRY and CDR2 is SYGVKD. The CDR3 reads CAISGTSGGYEQYF. DNA of the CDR3: TGTGCCATCAGTGGGACTAGCGGTGGCTACGAGCAGTACTTC.

The chain has TRBV5-1 and TRBJ2-2; TRBD1 is a possible D gene (5 bases). Trimming stripped 1 base from V and 7 bases from J, with 20 bases between. The length of the CDR3 is 17 residues. CDR1 and CDR2 (germline): SGHRS, YFSETQ. The DNA of the CDR3 is TGCGCCAGCAGCTTGAGTTCCGGCAGGGCTTATAGCGGGGAGCTGTTTTTT. Amino acids: CASSLSSGRAYSGELFF.

This clonotype has only one observation. CDR3 DNA sequence: TGTGCCAGCAGCTCTTCCCCGGGACAGGAGAGCTCCTACAATGAGCAGTTCTTC. It translates to CASSSSPGQESSYNEQFF. The chain couples TRBV9 to TRBJ2-1; 8 positions agree with TRBD1. Germline CDR1 SGDLS, CDR2 YYNGEE. The CDR3 is 18 amino acids. V was clipped by 4 bases and J by 0 bases; unmatched bases: 12. Based on the CDR3 plus reference TRBV9 and TRBJ2-1, the full variable domain is DSGVTQTPKHLITATGQRVTLRCSPRSGDLSVYWYQQSLDQGLQFLIQYYNGEERAKGNILERFSAQQFPDLHSELNLSSLELGDSALYFCASSSSPGQESSYNEQFFGPGTRLTVL.

This clonotype showed up just once. The J gene is TRBJ2-7, the V gene TRBV4-1; 9 nucleotides line up with TRBD2. The CDR3 spans 16 residues. Trimming removed 4 bases from V and 5 bases from J; junction bases left unmatched: 12. From germline, CDR1 is MGHRA and CDR2 YSYEKL. The CDR3 DNA reads TGCGCCAGCAGCCCAGACCGCGGGAGGGCAGATCACGAGCAGTACTTC. Protein product: CASSPDRGRADHEQYF.

This clonotype was observed at least ten times. The V and J genes are TRBV5-1 and TRBJ2-3; 8 bases are a match to TRBD2. The ends lost 4 bases at V and 2 bases at J; junction bases unmatched: 6. CDR1 SGHRS and CDR2 YFSETQ come from the germline V gene. The CDR3 spans 15 residues. The CDR3 spells CASSLAGESTDTQYF. CDR3 nucleotide sequence: TGCGCCAGCAGCCTAGCGGGCGAGTCCACAGATACGCAGTATTTT.

V and J are TRBV9 and TRBJ2-5; 8 nucleotides align to TRBD2. The CDR3 length is 17 residues. V gave up 10 bases and J gave up 0 bases; unmatched junction bases: 17. The germline V gene encodes CDR1 SGDLS and CDR2 YYNGEE. The CDR3 coding sequence is TGTGCCCCCCTCTCACGACGACTAGCGTTTGACCAAGAGACCCAGTACTTC. Its translation is CAPLSRRLAFDQETQYF.

This chain connects TRBV12-3 or TRBV12-4 to TRBJ1-1; TRBD1 matches at 7 bases. The CDR3 totals 13 residues. V lost 8 bases and J lost 4; bases outside the gene matches: 7. CDR3 sequence (DNA): TGTGCCAGCGGTCGGGACAGAGCCACTGAAGCTTTCTTT. It translates to CASGRDRATEAFF.

The chain couples TRBV5-5 to TRBJ2-1, with no clear D. CDR1 and CDR2 (germline): SGHKS, YYEKEE (reference sequence). This CDR3 is built from 16 residues. Trimming cost V 4 bases and J 1 base, with 15 bases left between them. The CDR3 DNA follows: TGTGCCAGCAGCCCGTCGGTTAGGACGTCCTACAATGAGCAGTTCTTC. This encodes CASSPSVRTSYNEQFF.

The V gene is TRBV5-1, the J gene TRBJ1-1; tentatively, D is TRBD1 (5 bases). The CDR3 totals 14 residues. V was pared by 5 bases and J by 4 bases, with 15 bases between. Germline values: CDR1 SGHRS, CDR2 YFSETQ. The CDR3 spells CASSLLGQGTEAFF. The CDR3, as DNA: TGCGCCAGCAGTCTACTTGGTCAGGGCACTGAAGCTTTCTTT.

The chain links TRBV4-1 to TRBJ2-1; a weak D match, TRBD1 (6 bases). The DNA end favors TRBJ2-7, so the J call may be wrong. Germline loops: CDR1 MGHRA, CDR2 YSYEKL. The CDR3 spans 14 residues. The CDR3 DNA sequence: TGCGCCAGCAGCTATCGGACAGACACCTACGAGCAGTACTTC. This translates into CASSYRTDTYEQYF.

The chain combines TRBV7-8 with TRBJ2-1; D may be TRBD2 (6 bases). The CDR3 is made up of 16 amino acids. Germline V gene sequence: CDR1 SGHVS, CDR2 FQNEAQ. The V gene lost 0 bases and the J gene lost 5 bases, with 14 bases spanning the gap. The CDR3 DNA reads as TGTGCCAGCAGCTTAGCGTACGGGACTCTAAACAATGAGCAGTTCTTC. Amino acids: CASSLAYGTLNNEQFF. The variable domain in full, completed from reference TRBV7-8 and TRBJ2-1, reads GAGVSQSPRYKVAKRGQDVALRCDPISGHVSLFWYQQALGQGPEFLTYFQNEAQLDKSGLPSDRFFAERPEGSVSTLKIQRTQQEDSAVYLCASSLAYGTLNNEQFFGPGTRLTVL.

J is TRBJ2-2 and V is TRBV11-2; D might be TRBD1 (6 bases). Germline CDR1 and CDR2: SGHAT and FQNNGV. V lost 4 bases and J lost 6, with 15 bases in between. The CDR3 loop spans 15 amino acids. The CDR3: CASSYTTGKSGELFF. CDR3 DNA: TGTGCCAGCAGCTATACTACAGGGAAGTCCGGGGAGCTGTTTTTT.

In DNA form, the CDR3 reads TGTGCCAGCCCAAGGTGGCTAGCGGACCGCTACAATGAGCAGTTCTTC. Translation gives CASPRWLADRYNEQFF. The chain is built from TRBV7-6 and TRBJ2-1; the match to TRBD2 covers 7 bases. Germline CDR1 reads SGHVS; CDR2 reads FNYEAQ. The ends lost 8 bases at V and 3 bases at J; junction bases unmatched: 13. The CDR3 covers 16 residues.

The sample holds a few counts of this clonotype. The chain uses TRBV15 and TRBJ2-3; 15 bases map to TRBD2. V gave up 4 bases and J gave up 6 bases; unmatched junction bases: 5. This CDR3 region has 16 residues. Germline assignment: CDR1 LNHNV and CDR2 YYDKDF (reference sequence). The CDR3 sequence is CATSIGLAGGEDTQYF. Written as DNA, the CDR3 is TGTGCCACCAGCATCGGACTAGCGGGAGGGGAGGATACGCAGTATTTT.

The V and J genes are TRBV20-1 and TRBJ2-1; TRBD2 is a possible D gene (5 bases). The CDR3 consists of 12 residues. CDR1 is DFQATT and CDR2 is SNEGSKA in the germline V gene (reference sequence). CDR3 nucleotide sequence: TGCAGCTCCTGGAGCGGATACAATGAGCAGTTCTTC. Its protein product is CSSWSGYNEQFF.

With regard to this clonotype: The junction departs from the called germline gene at one end, perhaps through a read error. V usage is TRBV7-3 and J usage is TRBJ2-1, with 14 bases that match TRBD2. CDR3 length: 16 amino acids. Germline V gene data show CDR1 as SGHTA and CDR2 as FQGTGA. In DNA, the CDR3 is TGTGCCAGCAGCCTAGGGACTAGCGGGAGAGTGGATGATCAGTTCTTC. This sequence encodes CASSLGTSGRVDDQFF.

This rearrangement joins TRBV5-1 to TRBJ1-5, with a tentative D call TRBD1 (5 bases). The CDR3 has 14 amino acids. The germline gives CDR1 SGHRS, CDR2 YFSETQ. Trimming shortened V by 4 bases and J by 4 bases, and 12 bases separated the two germline ends. The CDR3 bases are TGCGCCAGCAGCCAAGACAGCCTAAATCAGCCCCAGCATTTT. This sequence encodes CASSQDSLNQPQHF.

This rearrangement joins TRBV7-9 to TRBJ2-1; 15 nucleotides agree with TRBD2. CDR1 and CDR2 from the germline V gene are SEHNR and FQNEAQ (reference sequence). Trimming removed 5 bases from V and 8 bases from J; junction bases left unmatched: 13. This CDR3 is built from 18 residues. The CDR3 sequence: CASSRARTSGRAGDEQFF. CDR3 DNA sequence: TGTGCCAGCAGCCGTGCCCGGACTAGCGGGAGGGCCGGGGATGAGCAGTTCTTC.